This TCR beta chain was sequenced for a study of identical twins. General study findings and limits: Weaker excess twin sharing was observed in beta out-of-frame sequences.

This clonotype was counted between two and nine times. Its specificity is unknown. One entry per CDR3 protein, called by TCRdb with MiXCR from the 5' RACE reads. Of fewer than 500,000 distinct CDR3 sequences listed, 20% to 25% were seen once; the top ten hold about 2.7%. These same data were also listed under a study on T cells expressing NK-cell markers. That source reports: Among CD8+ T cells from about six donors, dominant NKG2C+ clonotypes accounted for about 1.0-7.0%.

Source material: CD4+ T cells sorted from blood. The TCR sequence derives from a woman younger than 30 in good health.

The DNA for the CDR3 is TGCAGTGCTAGGGGCGGACTGATCTATGGCTACACCTTC. This translates into CSARGGLIYGYTF. The gene calls are TRBV20-1 and TRBJ1-2, with no clear D. Between the trimmed V and J ends, which lost 3 bases and 4 bases, there was a span of 12 bases. The germline V gene encodes CDR1 DFQATT and CDR2 SNEGSKA (reference sequence). The CDR3 is made up of 13 amino acids.